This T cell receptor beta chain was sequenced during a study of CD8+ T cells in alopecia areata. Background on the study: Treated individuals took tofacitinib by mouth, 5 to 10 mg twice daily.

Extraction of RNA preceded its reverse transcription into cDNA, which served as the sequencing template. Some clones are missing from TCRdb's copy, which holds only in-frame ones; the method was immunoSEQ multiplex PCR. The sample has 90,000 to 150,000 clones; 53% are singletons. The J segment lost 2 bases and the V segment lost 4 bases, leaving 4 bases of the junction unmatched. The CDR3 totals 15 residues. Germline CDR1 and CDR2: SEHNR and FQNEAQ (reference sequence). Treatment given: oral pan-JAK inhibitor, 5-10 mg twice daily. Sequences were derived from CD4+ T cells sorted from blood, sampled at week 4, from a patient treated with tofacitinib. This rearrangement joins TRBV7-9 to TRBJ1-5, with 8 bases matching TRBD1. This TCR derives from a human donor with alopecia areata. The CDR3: CASSSDRAGNQPQHF. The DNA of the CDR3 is TGTGCCAGCAGCTCGGACAGGGCGGGCAATCAGCCCCAGCATTTT.